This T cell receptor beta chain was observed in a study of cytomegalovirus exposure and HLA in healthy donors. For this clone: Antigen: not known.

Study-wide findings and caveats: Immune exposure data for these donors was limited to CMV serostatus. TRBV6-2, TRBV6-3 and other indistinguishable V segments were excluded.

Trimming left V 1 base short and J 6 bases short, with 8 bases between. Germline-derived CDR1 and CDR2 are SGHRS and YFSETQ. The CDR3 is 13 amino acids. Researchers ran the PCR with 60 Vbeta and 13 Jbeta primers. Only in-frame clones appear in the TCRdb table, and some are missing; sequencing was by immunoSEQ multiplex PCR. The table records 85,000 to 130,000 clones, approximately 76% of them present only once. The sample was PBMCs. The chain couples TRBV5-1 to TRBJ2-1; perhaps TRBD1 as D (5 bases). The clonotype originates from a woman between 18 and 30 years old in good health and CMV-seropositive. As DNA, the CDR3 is TGCGCCAGCAGCTTGCAGGGCGTCAATGAGCAGTTCTTC. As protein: CASSLQGVNEQFF. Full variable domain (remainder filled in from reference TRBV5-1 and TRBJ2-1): KAGVTQTPRYLIKTRGQQVTLSCSPISGHRSVSWYQQTPGQGLQFLFEYFSETQRNKGNFPGRFSGRQFSNSRSEMNVSTLELGDSALYLCASSLQGVNEQFFGPGTRLTVL.